These T cell receptor beta chains were read from a single sample in a study of cytomegalovirus exposure and HLA in healthy donors. TCRdb's table, derived via immunoSEQ multiplex PCR, lists solely in-frame clones and lacks some. The table records about 110,000 clones, around 80% of them present only once. The sample taken for sequencing was PBMCs. The receptors here all came from a young man in good health and CMV-seropositive. CDR3s include the opening cysteine and the closing phenylalanine or tryptophan. D genes are given only for firm matches. Some rows have no size entry. The others give once, few or many, or a class for an expanded clone.

V gene	D gene	J gene	clone size	CDR3 protein	CDR3 DNA
TRBV5-1	-	TRBJ1-1	once	CASSPGENTEAFF	TGCGCCAGCAGCCCGGGGGAGAACACCGAAGCTTTCTTT
TRBV5-4	TRBD2	TRBJ2-5	-	CASSLRLAGPAGETQYF	TGTGCCAGCAGCTTAAGACTAGCGGGGCCCGCTGGGGAGACCCAGTACTTC
TRBV4-1	-	TRBJ2-3	-	CASSLSRGADTQYF	TGCGCCAGCAGCCTAAGCAGGGGTGCAGATACGCAGTATTTT
TRBV5-1	-	TRBJ1-3	once	CASSQDRGNTIYF	TGCGCCAGCAGCCAGGACAGAGGGAACACCATATATTTT
TRBV28	-	TRBJ2-1	-	CASTGSSYNEQFF	TGTGCCAGCACTGGTAGCTCCTACAATGAGCAGTTCTTC
TRBV5-4	-	TRBJ2-1	-	CASSRWSNEQFF	TGTGCCAGCAGCCGGTGGTCCAATGAGCAGTTCTTC
TRBV7-9	-	TRBJ1-1	-	CASSLVGHLNTEAFF	TGTGCCAGCAGCTTAGTTGGCCACCTGAACACTGAAGCTTTCTTT
TRBV18	TRBD1	TRBJ1-5	-	CASSTGTGGPQPQHF	TGTGCCAGCTCAACCGGGACAGGGGGCCCTCAGCCCCAGCATTTT
TRBV27	-	TRBJ2-2	-	CASSFRRTGELFF	TGTGCCAGCAGTTTTAGGAGAACCGGGGAGCTGTTTTTT
TRBV10-3	-	TRBJ1-2	once	CAIRGRGGDGYTF	TGTGCCATCAGGGGAAGAGGAGGGGATGGCTACACCTTC
TRBV7-2	-	TRBJ1-1	-	CASSLRQGGTEAFF	TGTGCCAGCAGCCTCCGGCAGGGTGGGACTGAAGCTTTCTTT
TRBV4-1	-	TRBJ2-5	-	CASSQDPRTGTKGETQYF	TGCGCCAGCAGCCAAGATCCTCGGACTGGCACTAAGGGAGAGACCCAGTACTTC
TRBV5-1	-	TRBJ2-1	-	CASTGGAINEQFF	TGCGCCAGCACGGGTGGGGCGATCAATGAGCAGTTCTTC
TRBV7-9	-	TRBJ1-2	-	CSSSLDWALGSNGYTF	TGTTCCAGCAGCTTAGATTGGGCCCTTGGGTCTAATGGCTACACCTTC
TRBV10-2	TRBD1	TRBJ1-5	once	CASSEGRQGDQPQHF	TGCGCCAGCAGTGAGGGGAGACAGGGCGATCAGCCCCAGCATTTT
TRBV28	TRBD1	TRBJ2-7	-	CASSSTGTGKYEQYF	TGTGCCAGCAGTTCCACCGGGACAGGAAAGTACGAGCAGTACTTC
TRBV6-1	-	TRBJ1-2	once	CASSFRGIQGYTF	TGTGCCAGCAGTTTTCGAGGAATTCAGGGCTACACCTTC
TRBV12-5	-	TRBJ1-3	-	CASGSEGNTIYF	TGTGCTAGTGGTTCGGAGGGAAACACCATATATTTT
TRBV23-1	-	TRBJ1-4	-	CASLKTRTTATNEKLFF	TGCGCCAGCCTTAAGACAAGAACAACGGCAACTAATGAAAAACTGTTTTTT
TRBV5-8	-	TRBJ1-2	-	CASSLRAGGRCGYTF	TGTGCCAGCAGCTTGAGGGCCGGGGGGCGGTGTGGCTACACCTTC
TRBV5-1	TRBD2	TRBJ2-3	-	CASSFLAATLSDTQYF	TGCGCCAGCAGCTTTCTAGCGGCCACCCTTTCAGATACGCAGTATTTT
TRBV11-3	-	TRBJ1-1	-	CASSFTMNTEAFF	TGTGCCAGCAGCTTTACAATGAACACTGAAGCTTTCTTT
TRBV4-1	-	TRBJ2-5	-	CASSQGAVAGRKETQYF	TGCGCCAGCAGCCAAGGGGCCGTGGCAGGGAGGAAAGAGACCCAGTACTTC
TRBV5-1	TRBD2	TRBJ2-3	-	CASSLDPSGTTDTQYF	TGCGCCAGCAGCTTGGATCCTAGCGGGACCACAGATACGCAGTATTTT
TRBV7-9	-	TRBJ2-4	-	CASSSLKGEGNIQYF	TGTGCCAGCAGTTCACTCAAGGGGGAGGGAAACATTCAGTACTTC
TRBV7-2	-	TRBJ2-1	once	CASSLDRLNEQFF	TGTGCCAGCAGCTTAGACAGGCTAAATGAGCAGTTCTTC
TRBV5-1	TRBD2	TRBJ2-5	-	CASSLGLAAGTQYF	TGCGCCAGCAGCTTGGGACTAGCCGCGGGGACCCAGTACTTC
TRBV19	TRBD2	TRBJ2-2	-	CASSTGLAGTGELFF	TGTGCCAGTAGTACCGGACTAGCGGGCACCGGGGAGCTGTTTTTT
TRBV18	-	TRBJ2-7	-	CASSPKISYEQYF	TGTGCCAGCTCACCCAAAATTTCCTACGAGCAGTACTTC
TRBV5-1	-	TRBJ1-1	-	CASSENRPPNTEAFF	TGCGCCAGCAGCGAGAACAGACCGCCGAACACTGAAGCTTTCTTT
TRBV12-5	TRBD1	TRBJ2-3	-	CASGLGGQGSTDTQYF	TGTGCTAGTGGTTTGGGGGGACAGGGGAGCACAGATACGCAGTATTTT
TRBV21-1	-	TRBJ1-5	-	CASSRDRGGQPQHF	TGTGCCAGCAGCCGGGACAGGGGGGGTCAGCCCCAGCATTTT
TRBV30	-	TRBJ2-7	-	CACSDSFRAYEQYF	TGTGCCTGTTCGGACAGTTTTCGAGCCTACGAGCAGTACTTC
TRBV28	TRBD2	TRBJ2-5	-	CASSLFSGGQETQYF	TGTGCCAGCAGTTTATTTAGCGGGGGTCAAGAGACCCAGTACTTC
TRBV5-6	-	TRBJ2-7	-	CASSGQGSYEQYF	TGTGCCAGCAGCGGTCAGGGTTCCTACGAGCAGTACTTC
TRBV2	TRBD1	TRBJ2-5	-	CASNRGLGETQYF	TGTGCCAGCAACAGGGGGCTCGGAGAGACCCAGTACTTC
TRBV5-1	TRBD2	TRBJ2-5	few	CASSDPSGMGETQYF	TGCGCCAGCAGCGATCCTAGCGGGATGGGGGAGACCCAGTACTTC
TRBV4-2	TRBD2	TRBJ2-7	once	CASSPWTSGDSYEQYF	TGTGCCAGCAGCCCTTGGACTAGCGGGGACTCCTACGAGCAGTACTTC
TRBV4-2	TRBD1	TRBJ1-1	-	CASSQRTGRPEAFF	TGTGCCAGCAGCCAAAGGACAGGACGACCTGAAGCTTTCTTT
TRBV30	TRBD2	TRBJ2-7	-	CAWSLAGVYEQYF	TGTGCCTGGAGCCTAGCGGGAGTCTACGAGCAGTACTTC
TRBV5-1	TRBD1	TRBJ2-7	large	CASSYGQGSRYEQYF	TGCGCCAGCAGCTACGGACAGGGTTCAAGATACGAGCAGTACTTC